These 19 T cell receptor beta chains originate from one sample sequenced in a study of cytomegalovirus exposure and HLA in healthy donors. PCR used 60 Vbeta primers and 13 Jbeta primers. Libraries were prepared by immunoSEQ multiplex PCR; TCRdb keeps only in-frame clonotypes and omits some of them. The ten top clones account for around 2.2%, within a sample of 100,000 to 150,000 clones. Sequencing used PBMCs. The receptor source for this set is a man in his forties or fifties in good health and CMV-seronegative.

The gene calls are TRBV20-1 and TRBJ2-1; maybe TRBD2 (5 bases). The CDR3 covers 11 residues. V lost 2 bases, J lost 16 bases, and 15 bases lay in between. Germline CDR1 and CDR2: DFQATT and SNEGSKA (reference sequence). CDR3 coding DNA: TGCAGTGCTAGAAGGACCGCCGGGAAATTCTTC. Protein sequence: CSARRTAGKFF.

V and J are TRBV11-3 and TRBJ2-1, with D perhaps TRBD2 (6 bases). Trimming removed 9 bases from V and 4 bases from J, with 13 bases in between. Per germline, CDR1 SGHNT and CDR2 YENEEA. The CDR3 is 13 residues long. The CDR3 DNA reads TGTGCCAGTGCCGGGAGCGGTTACAATGAGCAGTTCTTC. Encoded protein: CASAGSGYNEQFF.

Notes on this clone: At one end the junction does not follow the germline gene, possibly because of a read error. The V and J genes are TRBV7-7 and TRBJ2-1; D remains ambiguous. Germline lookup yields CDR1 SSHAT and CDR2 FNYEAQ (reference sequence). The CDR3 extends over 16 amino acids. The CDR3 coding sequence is TGTGCTAGCAGCTCCGACTTAGGAGTCGGTCTTTTGCGGCAGTTCTTC. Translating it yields CASSSDLGVGLLRQFF.

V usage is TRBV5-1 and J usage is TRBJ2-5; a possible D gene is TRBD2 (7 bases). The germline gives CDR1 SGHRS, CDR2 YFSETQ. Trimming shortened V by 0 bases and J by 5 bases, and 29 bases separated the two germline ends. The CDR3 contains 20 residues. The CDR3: CASSLVGAGGYGTIGETQYF. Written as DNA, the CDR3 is TGCGCCAGCAGCTTGGTGGGGGCCGGGGGGTACGGGACGATCGGGGAGACCCAGTACTTC.

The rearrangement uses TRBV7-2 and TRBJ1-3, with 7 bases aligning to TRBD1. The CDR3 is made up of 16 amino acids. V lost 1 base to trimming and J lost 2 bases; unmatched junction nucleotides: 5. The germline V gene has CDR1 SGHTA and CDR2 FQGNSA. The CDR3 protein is CASSLGPTGAGNTIYF. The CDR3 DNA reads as TGTGCCAGCAGCTTAGGCCCCACAGGGGCTGGAAACACCATATATTTT.

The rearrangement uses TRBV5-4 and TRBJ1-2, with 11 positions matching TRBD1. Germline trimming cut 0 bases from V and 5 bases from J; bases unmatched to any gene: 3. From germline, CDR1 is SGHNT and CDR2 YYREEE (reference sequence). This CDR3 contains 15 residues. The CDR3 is CASSLAGQGAYGYTF. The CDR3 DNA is TGTGCCAGCAGCTTGGCTGGACAGGGGGCGTATGGCTACACCTTC.

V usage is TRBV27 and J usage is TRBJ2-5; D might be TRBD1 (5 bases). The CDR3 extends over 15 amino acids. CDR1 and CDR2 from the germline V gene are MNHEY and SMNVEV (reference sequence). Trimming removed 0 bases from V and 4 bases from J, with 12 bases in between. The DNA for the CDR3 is TGTGCCAGCAGTTTATCTCAGGGAATGACAGAGACCCAGTACTTC. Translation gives CASSLSQGMTETQYF.

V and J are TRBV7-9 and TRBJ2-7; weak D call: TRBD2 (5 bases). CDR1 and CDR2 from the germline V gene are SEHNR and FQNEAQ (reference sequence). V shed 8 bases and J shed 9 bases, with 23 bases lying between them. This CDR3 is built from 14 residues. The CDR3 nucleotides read TGTGCCAGCTCCCGGGGTGGGAGTCAAGCGGTGCAGTACTTC. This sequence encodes CASSRGGSQAVQYF.

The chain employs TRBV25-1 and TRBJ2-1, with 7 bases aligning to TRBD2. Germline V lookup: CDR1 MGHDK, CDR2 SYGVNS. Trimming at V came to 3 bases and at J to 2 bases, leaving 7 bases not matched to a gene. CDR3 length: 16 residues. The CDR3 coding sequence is TGTGCCAGCAGTGACTCCGAGCGGGGAACCTACAATGAGCAGTTCTTC. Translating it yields CASSDSERGTYNEQFF.

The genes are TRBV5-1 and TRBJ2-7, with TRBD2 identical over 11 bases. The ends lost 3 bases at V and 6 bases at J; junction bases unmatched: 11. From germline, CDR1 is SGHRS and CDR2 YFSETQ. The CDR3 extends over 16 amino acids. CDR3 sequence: CASSSLAGGGFGEQYF. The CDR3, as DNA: TGCGCCAGCAGCTCCCTAGCGGGAGGTGGATTCGGCGAGCAGTACTTC.

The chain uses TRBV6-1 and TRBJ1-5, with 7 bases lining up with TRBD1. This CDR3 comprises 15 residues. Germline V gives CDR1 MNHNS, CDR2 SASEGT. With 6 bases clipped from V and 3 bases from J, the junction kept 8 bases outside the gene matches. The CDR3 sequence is CASRAGTEFNQPQHF. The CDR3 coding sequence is TGTGCCAGCAGGGCAGGGACAGAATTCAATCAGCCCCAGCATTTT.

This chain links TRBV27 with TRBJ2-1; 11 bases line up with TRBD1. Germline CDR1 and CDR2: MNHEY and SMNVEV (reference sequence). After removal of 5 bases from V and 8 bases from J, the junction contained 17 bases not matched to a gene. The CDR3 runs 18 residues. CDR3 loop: CASSPYNTGTGGIYEQFF. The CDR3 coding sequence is TGTGCCAGCAGTCCATATAACACCGGGACAGGGGGAATATATGAGCAGTTCTTC.

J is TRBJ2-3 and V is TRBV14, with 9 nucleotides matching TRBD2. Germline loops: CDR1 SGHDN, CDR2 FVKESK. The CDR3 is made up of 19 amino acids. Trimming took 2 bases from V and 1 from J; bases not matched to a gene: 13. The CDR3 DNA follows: TGTGCCAGCAGCCAAAGCAAGCTAGCGGGAACAGCCGGCACAGATACGCAGTATTTT. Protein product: CASSQSKLAGTAGTDTQYF.

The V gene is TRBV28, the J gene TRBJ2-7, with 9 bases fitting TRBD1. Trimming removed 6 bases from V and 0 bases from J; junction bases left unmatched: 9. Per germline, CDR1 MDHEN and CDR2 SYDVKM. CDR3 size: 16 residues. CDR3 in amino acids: CASSPQGTGPSYEQYF. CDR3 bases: TGTGCCAGCAGCCCACAGGGGACAGGGCCCTCCTACGAGCAGTACTTC.

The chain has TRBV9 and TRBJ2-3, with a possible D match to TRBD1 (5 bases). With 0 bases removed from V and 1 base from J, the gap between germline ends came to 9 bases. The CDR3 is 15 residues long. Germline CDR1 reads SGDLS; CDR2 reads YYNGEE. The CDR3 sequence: CASSVGGGRTDTQYF. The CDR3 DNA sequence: TGTGCCAGCAGCGTAGGGGGCGGCCGCACAGATACGCAGTATTTT.

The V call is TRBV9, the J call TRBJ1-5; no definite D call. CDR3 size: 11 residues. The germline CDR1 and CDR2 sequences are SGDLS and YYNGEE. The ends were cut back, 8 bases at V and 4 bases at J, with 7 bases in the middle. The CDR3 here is CARADNQPQHF. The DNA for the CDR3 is TGTGCCAGGGCTGATAATCAGCCCCAGCATTTT.

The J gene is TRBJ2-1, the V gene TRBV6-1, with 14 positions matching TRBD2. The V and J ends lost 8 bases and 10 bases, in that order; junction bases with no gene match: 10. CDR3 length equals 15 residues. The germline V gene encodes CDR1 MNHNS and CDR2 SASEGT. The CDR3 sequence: CASVRTSGRSGEQFF. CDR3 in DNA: TGTGCCAGCGTAAGGACTAGCGGGAGGTCCGGGGAGCAGTTCTTC.

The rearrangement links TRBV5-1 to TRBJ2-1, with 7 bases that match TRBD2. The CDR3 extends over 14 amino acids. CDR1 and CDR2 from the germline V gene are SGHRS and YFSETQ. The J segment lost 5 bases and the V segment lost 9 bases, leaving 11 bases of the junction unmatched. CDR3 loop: CATQRSGNNNEQFF. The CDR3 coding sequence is TGCGCCACCCAGCGCAGCGGGAACAACAATGAGCAGTTCTTC.

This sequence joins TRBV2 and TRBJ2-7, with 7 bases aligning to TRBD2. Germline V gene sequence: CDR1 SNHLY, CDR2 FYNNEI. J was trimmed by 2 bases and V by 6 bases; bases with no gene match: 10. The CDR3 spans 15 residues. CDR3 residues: CASRPGTGGTYEQYF. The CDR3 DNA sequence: TGTGCCAGCAGACCCGGGACGGGGGGAACCTACGAGCAGTACTTC.